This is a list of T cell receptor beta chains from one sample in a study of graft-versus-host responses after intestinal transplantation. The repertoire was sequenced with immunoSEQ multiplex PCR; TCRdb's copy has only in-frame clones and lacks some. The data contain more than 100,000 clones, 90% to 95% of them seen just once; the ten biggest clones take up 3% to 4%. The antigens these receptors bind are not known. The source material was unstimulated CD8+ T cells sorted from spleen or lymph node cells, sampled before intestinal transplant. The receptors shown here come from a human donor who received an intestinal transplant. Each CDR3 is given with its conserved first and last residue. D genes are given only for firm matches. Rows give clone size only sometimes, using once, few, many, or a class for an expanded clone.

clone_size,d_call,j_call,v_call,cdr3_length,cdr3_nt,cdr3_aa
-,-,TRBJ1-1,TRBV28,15,TGTGCCAGCAGTTTAGGACCGGGGGGAAACACTGAAGCTTTCTTT,CASSLGPGGNTEAFF
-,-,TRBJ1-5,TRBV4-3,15,TGCGCCAGCAGCCAGGGCAGGGACGGTAATCAGCCCCAGCATTTT,CASSQGRDGNQPQHF
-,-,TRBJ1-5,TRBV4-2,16,TGTGCCAGCAGCCAAACTATTAGTGATAGCAATCAGCCCCAGCATTTT,CASSQTISDSNQPQHF
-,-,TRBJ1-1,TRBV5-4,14,TGTGCCAGCAGCTCTCCTGAAGGGGACACTGAAGCTTTCTTT,CASSSPEGDTEAFF
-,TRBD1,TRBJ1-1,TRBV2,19,TGTGCCAGCAGTGAAGGAAGGGTTTGGCGGGGCAGGGGGATGACTGAAGCTTTCTTT,CASSEGRVWRGRGMTEAFF
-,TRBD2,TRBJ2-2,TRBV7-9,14,TGTGCCAGCTGGGGAGGGGCAAACACCGGGGAGCTGTTTTTT,CASWGGANTGELFF
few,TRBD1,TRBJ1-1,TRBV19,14,TGTGCCAGTAGTGCCGGGACAGTGAACACTGAAGCTTTCTTT,CASSAGTVNTEAFF
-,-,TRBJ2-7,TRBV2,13,TGTGCCAGCAGGGACGGTATCTCCTACGAGCAGTACTTC,CASRDGISYEQYF
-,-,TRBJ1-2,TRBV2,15,TGTGCCAGCAGGCCGGTTGGGGACTTTAACTATGGCTACACCTTC,CASRPVGDFNYGYTF
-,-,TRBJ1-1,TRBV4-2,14,TGTGCCAGCAGCCAAGGGTTTGGGAGCACTGAAGCTTTCTTT,CASSQGFGSTEAFF
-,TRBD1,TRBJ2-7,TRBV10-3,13,TGTGCCATCAGTCCGGGACAGGGCTACGAGCAGTACTTC,CAISPGQGYEQYF
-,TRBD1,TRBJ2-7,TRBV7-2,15,TGTGCCAGCAGCCCGGGACAGGGCGCGTTTTACGAGCAGTACTTC,CASSPGQGAFYEQYF
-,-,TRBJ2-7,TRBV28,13,TGTGCCAGCAGTTTTAGGCAGGGCGGAGAGCAGTACTTC,CASSFRQGGEQYF
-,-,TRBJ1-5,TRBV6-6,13,TGTGCCAGCAGTCCCTGGTTGAATCAGCCCCAGCATTTT,CASSPWLNQPQHF
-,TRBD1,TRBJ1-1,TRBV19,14,TGTGCCAGTAGTTACAGGGGTATGAACACTGAAGCTTTCTTT,CASSYRGMNTEAFF
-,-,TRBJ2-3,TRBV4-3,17,TGCGCCAGCAGCCAAGATGAAACACGACGGAGGGGAGATACGCAGTATTTT,CASSQDETRRRGDTQYF
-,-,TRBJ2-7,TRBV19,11,TGTGCCAGTACCGACTCCTACGAGCAGTACTTC,CASTDSYEQYF
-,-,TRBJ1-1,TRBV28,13,TGTGCCAGCAGTGAGGGATTGAACACTGAAGCTTTCTTT,CASSEGLNTEAFF
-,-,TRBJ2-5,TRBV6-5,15,TGTGCCAGCAGTTACGTAGAGACATCTCAAGAGACCCAGTACTTC,CASSYVETSQETQYF
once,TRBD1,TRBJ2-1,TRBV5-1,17,TGCGCCAGCAGCCTAAGTCTGACAGGGAAGATTCTCAATGAGCAGTTCTTC,CASSLSLTGKILNEQFF
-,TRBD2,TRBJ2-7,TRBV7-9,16,TGTGCCAGCAGCTCGATCCTAGCGGGAAGGCCGGGGGAGCAGTACTTC,CASSSILAGRPGEQYF
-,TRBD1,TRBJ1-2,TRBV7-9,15,TGTGCCAGCAGCCTCGGACAGGAGGGGAACTATGGCTACACCTTC,CASSLGQEGNYGYTF
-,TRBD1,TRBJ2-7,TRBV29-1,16,TGCAGCGTTGAAGGGTTTTCGGGACAGGGTGTGTACGAGCAGTACTTC,CSVEGFSGQGVYEQYF
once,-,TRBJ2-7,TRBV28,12,TGTGCCAGCAGGGCGGACTCCTACGAGCAGTACTTC,CASRADSYEQYF
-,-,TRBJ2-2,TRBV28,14,TGTGCCAGCAGGTCCTTCGGGGCGACGGGGGAGCTGTTTTTT,CASRSFGATGELFF
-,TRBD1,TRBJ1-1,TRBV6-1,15,TGTGCCAGCAGTGAATGGGCAGGGGGCCACACTGAAGTTTTCTTT,CASSEWAGGHTEVFF
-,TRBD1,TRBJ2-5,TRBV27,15,TGTGCCAGCAGTTTATGGCAGGGGGCAGGAGAGACCCAGTACTTC,CASSLWQGAGETQYF
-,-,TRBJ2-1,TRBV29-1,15,TGCAGCGTTGAAAGTAAGCGGAGGCCCTACAATGAGCAGTTCTTC,CSVESKRRPYNEQFF
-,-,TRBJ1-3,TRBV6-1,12,TGTGCCAGCAGTCCTTACGAGAGCACCATATATTTT,CASSPYESTIYF
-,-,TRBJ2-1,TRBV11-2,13,TGTGCCAGCAGCTTAGAACTTTACAATGAGCAGTTCTTC,CASSLELYNEQFF
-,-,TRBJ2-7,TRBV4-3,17,TGCGCCAGCAGCCAAACCCACGCAAATGTACTAGCCTACGAGCAGTACTTC,CASSQTHANVLAYEQYF
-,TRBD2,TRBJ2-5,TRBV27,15,TGTGCCAGCAGTTCCAGGCTAGCGGGAGTAGAGACCCAGTACTTC,CASSSRLAGVETQYF
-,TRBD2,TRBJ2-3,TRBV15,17,TGTGCCACCAGCAGAGATGGGGCAGCGGGGCCCACAGATACGCAGTATTTT,CATSRDGAAGPTDTQYF
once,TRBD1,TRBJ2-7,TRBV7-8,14,TGTGCCAGCAGCTCGACGACAGGGACCTACGAGCAGTACTTC,CASSSTTGTYEQYF
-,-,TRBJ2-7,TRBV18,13,TGTGCCAGCTCACCAAGTAGGGACTACGAGCAGTACTTC,CASSPSRDYEQYF
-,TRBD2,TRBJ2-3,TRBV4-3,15,TGCGCCAGCAGCCAAGTAGCGGGAGCCCCAGATACGCAGTATTTT,CASSQVAGAPDTQYF
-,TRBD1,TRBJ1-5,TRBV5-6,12,TGTGCCAGCAGCTTGGGACAGGGCGGCCAGCATTTT,CASSLGQGGQHF
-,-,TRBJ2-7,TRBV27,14,TGTGCCAGCAGTTTAGCGGGCAGCTCCTACGAGCAGTACTTC,CASSLAGSSYEQYF
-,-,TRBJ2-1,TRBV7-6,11,TGTGCCAGCAGCTTGAGCAGGGGATTGTTCTTC,CASSLSRGLFF
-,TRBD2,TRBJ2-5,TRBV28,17,TGTGCCAGCAGTTTATCTTCAGCTAGCGGGAGGGTAGAGACCCAGTACTTC,CASSLSSASGRVETQYF
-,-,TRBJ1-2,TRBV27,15,TGTGCCAGCAGTTTAAGCCCAGGCCTCGTCTATGGCTACACCTTC,CASSLSPGLVYGYTF
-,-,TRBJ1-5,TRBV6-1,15,TGTGCCAGCAGTGAACCGGGTGGGAGCAATCAGCCCCAGCATTTT,CASSEPGGSNQPQHF
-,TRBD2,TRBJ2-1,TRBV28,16,TGTGCCAGCACCTTGGGAGGGACCAGCTACTACAATGAGCAGTTCTTC,CASTLGGTSYYNEQFF
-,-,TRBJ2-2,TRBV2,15,TGTGCCAGCAAGGGCGGGATAGGGAACACCGGGGAGCTGTTTTTT,CASKGGIGNTGELFF
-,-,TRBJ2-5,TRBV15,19,TGTGCCACCAGCAGAGATTGGGGGCTAGCGGACATCATCCAAGAGACCCAGTACTTC,CATSRDWGLADIIQETQYF
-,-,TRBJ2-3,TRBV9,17,TGTGCCAGCAGCGTAGCTACGCGCGGCTATAGCACAGATACGCAGTATTTT,CASSVATRGYSTDTQYF
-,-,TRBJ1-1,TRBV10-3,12,TGTGCCATCAGCCCGTTGGGGACTGAAGCTTTCTTT,CAISPLGTEAFF